This T cell receptor (beta chain) was found in a study of regulatory T cells in long-lasting Graves disease. Regarding this clonotype: A much larger clone differs by one base, so this may be a read error.

Time point of the sample: newly diagnosed GD, antithyroid drugs for less than 3 months. RNA from PBMCs was the source of the TCR library. The CDR3 has 13 residues. Trimming pared 0 bases from V and 3 bases from J, leaving 4 bases between. Germline CDR1 reads KGHDR; CDR2 reads SFDVKD. Arm-PCR with iRepertoire HTBI primers amplified the CDR3 regions for these TCR beta libraries. TCRdb re-derived calls from the multiplex PCR reads in MiXCR, one entry per CDR3 protein. Seen here are a few hundred thousand distinct CDR3 sequences, approximately 16% observed once, and the top ten hold just under 30%. A further study also used this sample, focusing on T cells in Graves' hyperthyroidism and ophthalmopathy. That paper notes: The HTBI set primed first-round TCR CDR3 RT-PCR.

The V call is TRBV24-1, the J call TRBJ1-2; no firm D call. This TCR was sampled from a man aged 40-50 years with Graves disease. The sequencing used peripheral blood mononuclear cells (PBMCs), collected at new diagnosis, from a patient treated with antithyroid drugs. CDR3 in DNA: TGTGCCACCAGTGATTTGGGCTACTATGGCTACACCTTC. Protein product: CATSDLGYYGYTF.